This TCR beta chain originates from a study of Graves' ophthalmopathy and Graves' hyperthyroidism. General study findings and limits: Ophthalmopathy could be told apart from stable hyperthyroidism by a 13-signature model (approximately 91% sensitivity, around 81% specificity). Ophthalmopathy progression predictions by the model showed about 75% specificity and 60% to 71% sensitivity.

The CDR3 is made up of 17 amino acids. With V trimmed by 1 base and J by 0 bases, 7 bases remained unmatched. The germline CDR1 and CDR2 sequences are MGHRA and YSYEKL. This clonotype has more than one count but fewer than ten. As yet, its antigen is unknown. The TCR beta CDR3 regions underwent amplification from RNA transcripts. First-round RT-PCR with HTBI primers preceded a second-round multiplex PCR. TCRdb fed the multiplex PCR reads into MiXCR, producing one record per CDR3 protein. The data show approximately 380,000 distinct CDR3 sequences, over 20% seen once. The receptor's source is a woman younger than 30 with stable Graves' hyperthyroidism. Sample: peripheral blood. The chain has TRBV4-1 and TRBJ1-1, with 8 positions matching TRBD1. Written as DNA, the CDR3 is TGCGCCAGCAGCCAAGGGGGTGGGGACAGGCTGAACACTGAAGCTTTCTTT. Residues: CASSQGGGDRLNTEAFF.